The present entry profiles one T cell receptor beta chain with its context. These data originate in a study of blood T cell repertoires in COVID-19. The germline V and J ends were trimmed by 6 bases and 0 bases, with 6 bases remaining between them. CDR3 size: 13 residues. The germline V gene has CDR1 SGHTA and CDR2 FQGNSA. Only in-frame clones appear in the TCRdb table, and some are missing; sequencing was by immunoSEQ multiplex PCR. The sample holds 170,000 or so clones, approximately 85% seen once. The chain uses TRBV7-2 and TRBJ1-5; D not certain. Material: PBMCs or T cells enriched from blood (not recorded which). The clonotype was recovered from a woman aged 18-29 years who had recovered from COVID-19. CDR3 in amino acids: CASSSDSNQPQHF. Here the CDR3 DNA reads TGTGCCAGCAGTAGCGATAGCAATCAGCCCCAGCATTTT.